A single sample is the source of the 24 T cell receptor beta chains below, sequenced in a study of CD4 T cells in relation to SARS-CoV-2 and coronaviruses. Produced via immunoSEQ multiplex PCR; TCRdb's table is partial and in-frame only. The repertoire holds 40,000 to 50,000 clones, with over 70% as singletons. No antigen has been assigned to these receptors. Sequencing was performed on naive CD4+ T cells from PBMCs, cultured in vitro. Regarding subset: naive CD4+ T cells isolated by negative enrichment. These receptors came from an adult with COVID-19.

This clone has a handful of counts. The chain couples TRBV27 to TRBJ2-1; the D call may be TRBD1 or TRBD2 (5 bases each). V was clipped by 3 bases and J by 4 bases, with 10 bases between them. Germline V gene lookup returns CDR1 MNHEY and CDR2 SMNVEV (reference sequence). This CDR3 spans 14 amino acids. The CDR3 is CASSFNGAYNEQFF. DNA for the CDR3: TGTGCCAGCAGTTTTAACGGGGCGTACAATGAGCAGTTCTTC.

J is TRBJ1-5 and V is TRBV7-2; D uncertain. Trimming cost V 2 bases and J 0 bases, with 11 bases left between them. This CDR3 is built from 16 residues. Per germline, CDR1 SGHTA and CDR2 FQGNSA. The CDR3 DNA reads TGTGCCAGCAGCTTATTGAGCGGAAATAGCAATCAGCCCCAGCATTTT. Protein: CASSLLSGNSNQPQHF.

The CDR3: CASTQTGPYEQYF. CDR3 in DNA: TGTGCCAGCACCCAAACGGGCCCCTACGAGCAGTACTTC. The chain is built from TRBV7-8 and TRBJ2-7; no clear D. The V gene's germline CDR1 is SGHVS and CDR2 FQNEAQ. The CDR3 extends over 13 amino acids. V was shortened by 7 bases and J by 2 bases, with 12 bases between the two germline ends.

In nucleotides, the CDR3 is TGTGCCAGCAGCGTAGTGGGGAGTGAGGATACGCAGTATTTT. It yields the protein CASSVVGSEDTQYF. The V and J genes are TRBV9 and TRBJ2-3, with D tentatively TRBD2 (5 bases). The CDR3 consists of 14 residues. V lost 0 bases, J lost 6 bases, and 11 bases lay in between. The germline V gene has CDR1 SGDLS and CDR2 YYNGEE.

The gene calls are TRBV9 and TRBJ2-1; the match to TRBD2 covers 11 bases. The length of the CDR3 is 14 residues. Trimming cost V 4 bases and J 8 bases; bases outside gene matches: 5. Germline CDR1 is SGDLS and CDR2 is YYNGEE. The CDR3 DNA sequence: TGTGCCAGCAGCATGACTAGCGGGAACGATGAGCAGTTCTTC. Its translation: CASSMTSGNDEQFF.

This clone has only a few counts. The chain carries TRBV7-9 and TRBJ1-1; D remains ambiguous. The CDR3 contains 13 residues. Trimming removed 2 bases at V and 1 base at J, with 5 bases between. From germline, CDR1 is SEHNR and CDR2 FQNEAQ (reference sequence). Here the CDR3 reads CASSLWGNTEAFF. DNA for the CDR3: TGTGCCAGCAGCTTATGGGGGAACACTGAAGCTTTCTTT.

This chain connects TRBV3-1 (or the pseudogene TRBV3-2) to TRBJ1-1; TRBD1 is a possible D gene (6 bases). Trimming shortened V by 3 bases and J by 2 bases, and 10 bases separated the two germline ends. Germline V CDR1 and CDR2: LGHDT, YNNKEL (reference sequence). This CDR3 region has 14 residues. The DNA for the CDR3 is TGTGCCAGCAGCCAGCAGGGGATAAACACTGAAGCTTTCTTT. Translation: CASSQQGINTEAFF.

The chain joins TRBV7-2 to TRBJ2-3; possibly TRBD2 for D (6 bases). The germline CDR1 and CDR2 sequences are SGHTA and FQGNSA. The CDR3 has 14 residues. Trimming removed 5 bases from V and 5 bases from J, with 14 bases in between. CDR3 sequence (DNA): TGTGCCAGCAGCCCGGGACTGCCGGTAGATACGCAGTATTTT. It codes for CASSPGLPVDTQYF.

The chain carries TRBV24-1 and TRBJ1-1, with 7 nucleotides matching TRBD1. Losses at the gene ends were 9 bases for V and 5 bases for J; bases not matched to a gene: 8. Germline V gene data show CDR1 as KGHDR and CDR2 as SFDVKD. The length of the CDR3 is 13 residues. The CDR3 spells CATQEGAYTEAFF. The CDR3 nucleotides read TGTGCCACCCAGGAGGGGGCTTATACTGAAGCTTTCTTT.

The rearrangement uses TRBV19 and TRBJ1-3, with no clear D. Between the trimmed V and J ends, which lost 4 bases and 1 base, there was a span of 11 bases. CDR1 is LNHDA and CDR2 is SQIVND in the germline V gene (reference sequence). CDR3 length: 15 amino acids. The DNA for the CDR3 is TGTGCCAGTAGTAGACCCGGGGAGTCTGGAAACACCATATATTTT. The encoded protein is CASSRPGESGNTIYF.

The J gene is TRBJ2-1, the V gene TRBV15; D is unclear. The CDR3 spans 12 residues. Germline assignment: CDR1 LNHNV and CDR2 YYDKDF (reference sequence). Trimming removed 1 base at V and 7 bases at J, with 5 bases between. As DNA, the CDR3 is TGTGCCACCAGCAGAGTGGGAAATGAGCAGTTCTTC. Translated: CATSRVGNEQFF.

The sample holds one count of this clone. The chain combines TRBV13 with TRBJ2-7; 8 bases align to TRBD2. CDR1 and CDR2 from the germline V gene are PRHDT and FYEKMQ (reference sequence). After removal of 5 bases from V and 0 bases from J, the junction contained 9 bases not matched to a gene. The CDR3 extends over 16 amino acids. The CDR3 coding sequence is TGTGCCAGCAGCCGCGGGCAGCGGGAGAGCTCCTACGAGCAGTACTTC. Translated, it gives CASSRGQRESSYEQYF.

The chain recombines TRBV19 with TRBJ2-3, with D perhaps being TRBD1 or TRBD2 (5 bases each). Deletions cut 1 base from V and 1 base from J, with 9 bases between. This CDR3 spans 15 amino acids. Per the germline V gene, CDR1 is LNHDA and CDR2 is SQIVND (reference sequence). As DNA, the CDR3 is TGTGCCAGTAGTATAGTAAAGGGACGCACAGATACGCAGTATTTT. It is translated as CASSIVKGRTDTQYF.

The V call is TRBV28, the J call TRBJ1-2; D unclear. The germline V gene has CDR1 MDHEN and CDR2 SYDVKM. This CDR3 has 12 amino acids. Trimming cost V 10 bases and J 4 bases, with 13 bases left between them. The CDR3 reads CAITNRAYGYTF. In DNA form, the CDR3 reads TGTGCCATTACAAACAGAGCCTATGGCTACACCTTC.

J is TRBJ1-5 and V is TRBV28; D may be TRBD1 (5 bases). The ends were cut back, 3 bases at V and 4 bases at J, with 7 bases in the middle. Germline CDR1 and CDR2: MDHEN and SYDVKM. The CDR3 extends over 13 amino acids. CDR3 loop: CASSLGENQPQHF. Here the CDR3 DNA reads TGTGCCAGCAGTTTGGGGGAGAATCAGCCCCAGCATTTT.

The chain combines TRBV28 with TRBJ1-5; 11 bases line up with TRBD1. CDR1 is MDHEN and CDR2 is SYDVKM in the germline V gene. The CDR3 is made up of 15 amino acids. The junction had 6 bases not matched to a gene; V was cut back by 7 bases and J by 4 bases. The CDR3 region has the DNA TGTGCCAGCACCCACGGGACAGGGGGTAATCAGCCCCAGCATTTT. This encodes CASTHGTGGNQPQHF.

V gene TRBV3-1 (or the pseudogene TRBV3-2) combines with J gene TRBJ2-7, with D unclear. V was pared by 2 bases and J by 9 bases, with 8 bases between. This CDR3 has 11 residues. CDR1 and CDR2 from the germline V gene are LGHDT and YNNKEL (reference sequence). Written as DNA, the CDR3 is TGTGCCAGCAGCCAACGGAACTGGCAGTACTTC. It translates to CASSQRNWQYF.

The gene calls are TRBV6-6 and TRBJ2-1; no clear D. Germline lookup yields CDR1 MNHNY and CDR2 SVGAGI (reference sequence). V was trimmed by 0 bases and J by 5 bases, leaving 8 bases between them. The CDR3 consists of 14 residues. CDR3 region: CASSYSGTNNEQFF. DNA of the CDR3: TGTGCCAGCAGTTACTCGGGTACTAACAATGAGCAGTTCTTC.

The rearrangement joins TRBV5-3 to TRBJ2-5, with 9 bases aligning to TRBD1. TRBV5-3 is known as an ORF, though its function is uncertain. The trim removed 0 bases at V and 5 bases at J, leaving 8 bases unmatched. The CDR3 runs to 16 residues. CDR3 amino acids: CARSLDRGLVMETQYF. For the CDR3, the DNA is TGTGCCAGAAGCTTGGACAGGGGGCTTGTAATGGAGACCCAGTACTTC.

This rearrangement joins TRBV7-8 to TRBJ2-3, with D possibly being TRBD2 (7 bases). This CDR3 comprises 16 residues. The germline V gene encodes CDR1 SGHVS and CDR2 FQNEAQ. Trimming stripped 6 bases from V and 3 bases from J, with 19 bases between. The CDR3 nucleotides are TGTGCCAGCAGACAGGGCCGGGGGGAAGTGACAGATACGCAGTATTTT. Translated, it gives CASRQGRGEVTDTQYF.

The chain joins TRBV7-9 to TRBJ2-2, with a weak D call TRBD1 (6 bases). CDR1 and CDR2 from the germline V gene are SEHNR and FQNEAQ (reference sequence). This CDR3 spans 17 amino acids. Between the trimmed V and J ends, which lost 5 bases and 5 bases, there was a span of 21 bases. Written as DNA, the CDR3 is TGTGCCAGCAGCCACAGGGCTATGGGGATCGAAACCGGGGAGCTGTTTTTT. Protein product: CASSHRAMGIETGELFF. Together with reference TRBV7-9 and TRBJ2-2, the CDR3 gives the full variable domain: DTGVSQNPRHKITKRGQNVTFRCDPISEHNRLYWYRQTLGQGPEFLTYFQNEAQLEKSRLLSDRFSAERPKGSFSTLEIQRTEQGDSAMYLCASSHRAMGIETGELFFGEGSRLTVL.

Note on this clone: Sequence at one end of the junction differs from germline and may be a read error. The rearrangement links TRBV29-1 to TRBJ2-1; perhaps TRBD1 as D (5 bases). This CDR3 spans 11 amino acids. Germline lookup yields CDR1 SQVTM and CDR2 ANQGSEA. The CDR3 nucleotides are TGCAGCGTCGACGGACAACCGCGTCCGATCTTC. Its translation is CSVDGQPRPIF.

The chain is built from TRBV9 and TRBJ2-3; D perhaps matches TRBD1 (6 bases). Germline V gene data show CDR1 as SGDLS and CDR2 as YYNGEE. The length of the CDR3 is 16 residues. V was trimmed by 4 bases and J by 4 bases, leaving 19 bases between them. The CDR3 region is CASSNTLGAEADTQYF. The CDR3 DNA reads TGTGCCAGCAGCAACACGCTGGGGGCCGAGGCAGATACGCAGTATTTT.

The V and J genes are TRBV5-1 and TRBJ2-3; 10 bases align to TRBD2. Germline CDR1 is SGHRS and CDR2 is YFSETQ. The CDR3 runs 14 residues. V shed 6 bases, J shed 6 bases, and the junction held 7 bases outside the gene matches. The CDR3 nucleotides read TGCGCCAGCATAGAACTAGCGGGATTGGATACGCAGTATTTT. As protein: CASIELAGLDTQYF.